This T cell receptor beta chain was found in a study of T-cell reconstitution after alpha-beta-depleted transplantation in children. With respect to this clonotype: The antigen is not known.

V was shortened by 6 bases and J by 1 base, with 15 bases between the two germline ends. There are 14 residues in the CDR3. Germline CDR1 and CDR2: DFQATT and SNEGSKA (reference sequence). Whole-study findings and limits: At the one-year point after transplant, T-cell counts and TCRbeta diversity were found to come mostly from T cells that had been newly produced.

Unique molecular identifiers were used in preparing the TCRbeta library. From the PCR reads, TCRdb called clonotypes with MiXCR, one entry per CDR3 protein. The repertoire has approximately 650,000 distinct CDR3 sequences, 10% to 15% of them found once; the top ten carry around 0.76%. This receptor was taken from a girl aged 2-10 years with congenital amegakaryocytic thrombocytopenia, due to receive a stem cell transplant. Sequencing used PBMCs, obtained before TCRalphabeta/CD19-depleted stem cell transplant. The chain uses TRBV20-1 and TRBJ1-2; D not resolved. Here the CDR3 reads CSAIRTGNNYGYTF. The CDR3 DNA reads TGCAGTGCCATTCGGACGGGCAATAACTATGGCTACACCTTC.